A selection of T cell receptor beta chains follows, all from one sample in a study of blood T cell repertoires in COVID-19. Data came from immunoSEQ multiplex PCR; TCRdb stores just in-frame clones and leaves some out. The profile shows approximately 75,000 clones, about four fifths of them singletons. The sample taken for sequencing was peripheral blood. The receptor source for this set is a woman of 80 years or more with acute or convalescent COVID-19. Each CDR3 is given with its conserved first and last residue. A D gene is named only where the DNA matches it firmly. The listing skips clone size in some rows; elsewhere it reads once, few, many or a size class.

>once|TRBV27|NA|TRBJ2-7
TGTGCCAGCAGTTTCCGGGGTGGCAGGAATTACGAGCAGTACTTC
CASSFRGGRNYEQYF
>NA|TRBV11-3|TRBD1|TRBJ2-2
TGTGCCAGCAGCTTAGATCTGACAGGGGGCGCCCAGGGCACCGGGGAGCTGTTTTTT
CASSLDLTGGAQGTGELFF
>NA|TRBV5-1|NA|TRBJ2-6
TGCGCCAGCAGCTTGGGTTGGGCGCCACGCTCTGGGGCCAACGTCCTGACTTTC
CASSLGWAPRSGANVLTF
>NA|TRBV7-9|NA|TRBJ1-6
TGTGCCAGCAGCCCCTCAATAGGGGGGGATAATTCACCCCTCCACTTT
CASSPSIGGDNSPLHF
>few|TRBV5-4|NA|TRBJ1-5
TGTGCCAGCAGCTCGGGAGGAGAGACCAATCAGCCCCAGCATTTT
CASSSGGETNQPQHF
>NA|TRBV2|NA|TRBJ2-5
TGTGCCAGCAGTGTACAGGGGAGGTGGGAGACCCAGTACTTC
CASSVQGRWETQYF
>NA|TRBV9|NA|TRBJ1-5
TGTGCCAGCAGCCCATCGGGGGATGGGCAGCCCCAGCATTTT
CASSPSGDGQPQHF
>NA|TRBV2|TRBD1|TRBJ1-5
TGTGCCAGCAGTGGGACAGGGCTTTTGAGGAGCAATCAGCCCCAGCATTTT
CASSGTGLLRSNQPQHF
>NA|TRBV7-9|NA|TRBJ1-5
TGTGCCAGCAGCGCAAACAGGGATGCTCAGCCCCAGCATTTT
CASSANRDAQPQHF
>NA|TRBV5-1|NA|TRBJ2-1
TGCGCCAGCAGCCGGGACCGAAGCGGCAGGGGCTCCTACAATGAGCAGTTCTTC
CASSRDRSGRGSYNEQFF
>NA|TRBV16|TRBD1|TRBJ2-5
TGTGCCAGCAGCAAGGGACAGGGTGGTCAAGAGACCCAGTACTTC
CASSKGQGGQETQYF
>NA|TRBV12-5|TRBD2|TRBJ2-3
TGTGCCTCAAGAGCGGGGGGGCCTTCAGATACGCAGTATTTT
CASRAGGPSDTQYF
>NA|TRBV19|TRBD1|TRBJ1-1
TGTGCCAGTAGTACAGGGGGCGGTGGAACTGAAGCTTTCTTT
CASSTGGGGTEAFF
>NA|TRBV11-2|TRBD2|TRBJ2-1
TGTGCCAGCAGCTTAGTAGCGGGGGGGCCGGGTGAGCAGTTCTTC
CASSLVAGGPGEQFF
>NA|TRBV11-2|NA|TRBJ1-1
TGTGCCAGCAGCCTTGCCACAGGAGGGGTCACTGAAGCTTTCTTT
CASSLATGGVTEAFF
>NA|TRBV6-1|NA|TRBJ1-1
TGTGCCAGCAGTGATAGGGGAACGTACACTGAAGCTTTCTTT
CASSDRGTYTEAFF
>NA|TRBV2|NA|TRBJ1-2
TGTGCCAGCAGGCCGAGGGACACCAACTATGGCTACACCTTC
CASRPRDTNYGYTF
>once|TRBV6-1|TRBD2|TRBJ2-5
TGTGCCAGCAGTGGAGCGGGGGGGCGGCAAGAGACCCAGTACTTC
CASSGAGGRQETQYF
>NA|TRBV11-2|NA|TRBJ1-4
TGTGCCAGCAGCCAAGACAGGCGCAATGAAAAACTGTTTTTT
CASSQDRRNEKLFF
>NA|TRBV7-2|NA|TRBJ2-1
TGTGCCAGCAGCTTAGGGGTAGCCGGCTACAATGAGCAGTTCTTC
CASSLGVAGYNEQFF
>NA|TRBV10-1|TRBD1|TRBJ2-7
TGCGCCAGCAGTGAGTCGGGTGTGAGGGGGCCGACCTACGAGCAGTACTTC
CASSESGVRGPTYEQYF
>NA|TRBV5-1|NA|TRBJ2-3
TGCGCCAGCAGCTTGGGTACAACCCGAGGAGATACGCAGTATTTT
CASSLGTTRGDTQYF
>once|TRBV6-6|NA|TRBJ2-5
TGTGCCAGCAGTCCTATAGACGGTCGGGACTCGATCCAAGAGACCCAGTACTTC
CASSPIDGRDSIQETQYF
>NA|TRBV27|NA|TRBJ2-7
TGTGCCAGCAGTTTATGGTACGGAGGCGAGCAGTACTTC
CASSLWYGGEQYF
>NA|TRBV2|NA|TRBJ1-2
TGTGCCAGCAGTGAACAGGGAGGGCCTCCTGGCTACACCTTC
CASSEQGGPPGYTF
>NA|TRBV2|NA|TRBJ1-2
TGTGCCAGCAGTGAACTTAGCTATGGCTACACCTTC
CASSELSYGYTF
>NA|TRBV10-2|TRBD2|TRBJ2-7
TGCGCCAGCAGACCCAAGACTAGCGGGGGGCTCGAGCAGTACTTC
CASRPKTSGGLEQYF
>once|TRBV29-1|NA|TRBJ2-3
TGCAGCGTTTATCTAGCGATCACAGATACGCAGTATTTT
CSVYLAITDTQYF
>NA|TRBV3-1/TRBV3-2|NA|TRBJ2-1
TGTGCCAGCAGCCAAGATAACGGGGTCTGGAATGAGCAGTTCTTC
CASSQDNGVWNEQFF
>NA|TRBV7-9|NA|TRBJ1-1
TGTGCCAGCAGCTTAGCGGCAGGGCACACTGAAGCTTTCTTT
CASSLAAGHTEAFF
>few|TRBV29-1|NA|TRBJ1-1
TGCAGCGTTTTAACAGGGAGAGGCACTGAAGCTTTCTTT
CSVLTGRGTEAFF
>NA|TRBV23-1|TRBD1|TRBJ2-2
TGCGCCAGCAGTAACGGACAGGCAAACACCGGGGAGCTGTTTTTT
CASSNGQANTGELFF
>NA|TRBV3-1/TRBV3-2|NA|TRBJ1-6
TGTGCCAGCAGCCAAATCTACCCAGGGATCGGTTCACCCCTCCACTTT
CASSQIYPGIGSPLHF
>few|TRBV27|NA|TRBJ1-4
TGTGCCAGCAGTCCCCGGGGGGGGGAAAAACTGTTTTTT
CASSPRGGEKLFF
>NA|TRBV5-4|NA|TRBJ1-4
TGTGCCAGCAGCTTGGCCGGGACACCGGGGGAAAAACTGTTTTTT
CASSLAGTPGEKLFF
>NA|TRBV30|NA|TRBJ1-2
TGTGCCTGGAGCACAGGGAACTATGGCTACACCTTC
CAWSTGNYGYTF
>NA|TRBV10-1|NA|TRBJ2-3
TGCGCCAGCAGTGATGTTGTAGATCCTTCAGATACGCAGTATTTT
CASSDVVDPSDTQYF
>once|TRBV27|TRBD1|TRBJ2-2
TGTGCCAGCACCCTCCGAGGGACAGGGGGCACCGGGGAGCTGTTTTTT
CASTLRGTGGTGELFF
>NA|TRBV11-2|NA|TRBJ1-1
TGTGCCAGCAGCTTAGAAAGGGGCTGGGCTGAAGCTTTCTTT
CASSLERGWAEAFF
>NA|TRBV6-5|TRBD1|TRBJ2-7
TGTGCCAGCAGTTGGACAGGACCTAACTACGAGCAGTACTTC
CASSWTGPNYEQYF
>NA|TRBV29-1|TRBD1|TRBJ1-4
TGCAGCGCCCGACAGGGATATAACACCAATGAAAAACTGTTTTTT
CSARQGYNTNEKLFF